One and the same sample provided the 31 T cell receptor beta chains below, sequenced in a study of shared clonotypes between healthy human individuals. The assay was immunoSEQ multiplex PCR, and TCRdb's table has in-frame clones only and misses some. Of 660,000 or so clones in the sample, roughly 96% were seen once. CD45RO-negative cells were positively selected for CCR7, leaving out terminally differentiated effector memory CD45RA+ cells. The specimen was naive CD8+ T cells sorted from blood. The receptors stem from a woman younger than 45 in good health.

The J gene is TRBJ2-7, the V gene TRBV19, with D unresolved. The CDR3 covers 11 residues. V was pared by 1 base and J by 6 bases, with 4 bases between. Germline V gene sequence: CDR1 LNHDA, CDR2 SQIVND (reference sequence). The chain's CDR3 is CASSIVREQYF. The CDR3 DNA follows: TGTGCCAGTAGTATAGTCCGCGAGCAGTACTTC.

The CDR3 loop reads CASSVATGQGADTQYF. The CDR3 DNA follows: TGTGCCAGCAGCGTAGCTACTGGACAGGGAGCAGATACGCAGTATTTT. The genes are TRBV9 and TRBJ2-3; 8 bases agree with TRBD1. Germline CDR1 SGDLS, CDR2 YYNGEE. With V trimmed by 0 bases and J by 4 bases, 7 bases remained unmatched. This CDR3 comprises 16 residues.

The chain recombines TRBV28 with TRBJ2-7; D not resolved. Germline CDR1 reads MDHEN; CDR2 reads SYDVKM. The CDR3 runs to 12 residues. V gave up 3 bases and J gave up 3 bases, with 6 bases separating them. The CDR3 bases are TGTGCCAGCAGTTTGGCGGACTACGAGCAGTACTTC. Residues: CASSLADYEQYF. The full variable domain, its missing parts supplied by reference TRBV28 and TRBJ2-7, is DVKVTQSSRYLVKRTGEKVFLECVQDMDHENMFWYRQDPGLGLRLIYFSYDVKMKEKGDIPEGYSVSREKKERFSLILESASTNQTSMYLCASSLADYEQYFGPGTRLTVT.

As to this clone: The sample carries other DNA sequences with the same CDR3. The chain is built from TRBV27 and TRBJ1-4, with D maybe TRBD1 (6 bases). V was trimmed by 3 bases and J by 3 bases, leaving 8 bases between them. This CDR3 spans 14 amino acids. Germline values: CDR1 MNHEY, CDR2 SMNVEV (reference sequence). CDR3 sequence: CASSLTGSNEKLFF. Written as DNA, the CDR3 is TGTGCCAGCAGTTTGACAGGTTCTAATGAAAAACTGTTTTTT.

V and J are TRBV7-9 and TRBJ2-5; D may match TRBD1 or TRBD2 (6 bases each). Trimming stripped 6 bases from V and 2 bases from J, with 19 bases between. This CDR3 is 16 amino acids long. Germline CDR1 and CDR2: SEHNR and FQNEAQ (reference sequence). This CDR3 is CASRGGLAPTQETQYF. As DNA, the CDR3 is TGTGCCAGCAGGGGGGGCCTAGCGCCGACTCAAGAGACCCAGTACTTC.

The CDR3 nucleotides are TGTGCCAGTAGTGACTTCTCCTACAATGAGCAGTTCTTC. It yields the protein CASSDFSYNEQFF. The chain is built from TRBV19 and TRBJ2-1, with D unclear. Germline-derived CDR1 and CDR2 are LNHDA and SQIVND (reference sequence). The CDR3 has 13 residues. The ends were cut back, 5 bases at V and 0 bases at J, with 5 bases in the middle.

V usage is TRBV6-1 and J usage is TRBJ1-2; no definite D call. Per germline, CDR1 MNHNS and CDR2 SASEGT. Trimming removed 3 bases from V and 0 bases from J, with 5 bases in between. The CDR3 covers 13 residues. The DNA of the CDR3 is TGTGCCAGCAGTGAGGTGACTAACTATGGCTACACCTTC. Amino acid sequence: CASSEVTNYGYTF.

The rearrangement links TRBV5-1 to TRBJ2-1; maybe TRBD1 (6 bases). The CDR3 length is 15 residues. The ends were cut back, 4 bases at V and 5 bases at J, with 16 bases in the middle. Per germline, CDR1 SGHRS and CDR2 YFSETQ. CDR3 loop: CASSPSQGSHNEQFF. The DNA of the CDR3 is TGCGCCAGCAGCCCTTCTCAGGGGTCCCACAATGAGCAGTTCTTC.

This chain links TRBV28 with TRBJ2-2; TRBD1 aligns across 10 bases. The CDR3 runs 17 residues. With 4 bases clipped from V and 5 bases from J, the junction kept 10 bases outside the gene matches. The germline CDR1 and CDR2 sequences are MDHEN and SYDVKM. The CDR3 reads CASSSPLTGGRTGELFF. CDR3 DNA sequence: TGTGCCAGCAGTTCTCCCCTGACAGGGGGCAGGACCGGGGAGCTGTTTTTT.

This sequence joins TRBV27 and TRBJ2-3, with D possibly matching TRBD2 (6 bases). Germline V gene sequence: CDR1 MNHEY, CDR2 SMNVEV (reference sequence). This CDR3 spans 15 amino acids. With 3 bases removed from V and 1 base from J, the gap between germline ends came to 11 bases. CDR3 sequence reads: CASSLRLAGTDTQYF. The CDR3 nucleotides read TGTGCCAGCAGTTTGCGGTTAGCGGGCACAGATACGCAGTATTTT.

Turning to this clone: The same CDR3 can be traced to other DNA sequences in this sample. V is TRBV19 and J is TRBJ1-5; no firm D call. The CDR3 has 15 residues. Germline V gene lookup returns CDR1 LNHDA and CDR2 SQIVND (reference sequence). The germline V and J ends were trimmed by 3 bases and 0 bases, with 9 bases remaining between them. CDR3 loop: CASSIESYSNQPQHF. The CDR3 nucleotides are TGTGCCAGTAGTATTGAATCTTATAGCAATCAGCCCCAGCATTTT. Full variable domain (missing parts from reference TRBV19 and TRBJ1-5): DGGITQSPKYLFRKEGQNVTLSCEQNLNHDAMYWYRQDPGQGLRLIYYSQIVNDFQKGDIAEGYSVSREKKESFPLTVTSAQKNPTAFYLCASSIESYSNQPQHFGDGTRLSIL.

This chain uses TRBV5-6 with TRBJ2-7; TRBD1 agrees at 11 bases. The V segment lost 4 bases and the J segment 7 bases; nucleotides outside the gene matches: 10. Germline V gives CDR1 SGHDT, CDR2 YYEEEE. The CDR3 sequence is 15 residues long. The CDR3, as DNA: TGTGCCAGCAGCCACCGGGACAGGGGGGCCGGGGAGCAGTACTTC. As protein: CASSHRDRGAGEQYF.

The chain employs TRBV28 and TRBJ2-1, with TRBD2 matching over 10 bases. The CDR3 has 15 amino acids. Germline CDR1 reads MDHEN; CDR2 reads SYDVKM. The junction had 11 bases not matched to a gene; V was cut back by 7 bases and J by 8 bases. The CDR3 DNA is TGTGCCAGCACCCTATCCAGACTAGCGGGTTATGAGCAGTTCTTC. Protein: CASTLSRLAGYEQFF.

This clone was detected once. This sequence joins TRBV4-1 and TRBJ2-4; 7 nucleotides match TRBD1. Germline V gene lookup returns CDR1 MGHRA and CDR2 YSYEKL. The CDR3 extends over 13 amino acids. V lost 4 bases, J lost 8 bases, and 5 bases stayed unmatched. The CDR3 is CASSPTGSDIQYF. The CDR3 nucleotides read TGCGCCAGCAGCCCGACAGGGTCAGACATTCAGTACTTC.

The chain uses TRBV7-6 and TRBJ2-5; 9 nucleotides align to TRBD2. This CDR3 region has 16 residues. With V trimmed by 1 base and J by 5 bases, 8 bases remained unmatched. Germline CDR1 is SGHVS and CDR2 is FNYEAQ. CDR3 nucleotides: TGTGCCAGCAGCTTAGTTTCGCGGGAGGGGGGGGAGACCCAGTACTTC. This encodes CASSLVSREGGETQYF.

This chain joins TRBV30 and TRBJ1-5; the D gene is possibly TRBD1 (5 bases). CDR3 length: 15 amino acids. CDR1 and CDR2 from the germline V gene are GTSNPN and SVGIG (reference sequence). V gave up 0 bases and J gave up 5 bases, with 14 bases separating them. The CDR3: CAWSVRGRRDQPQHF. The CDR3 nucleotides read TGTGCCTGGAGTGTAAGGGGCCGGAGGGATCAGCCCCAGCATTTT. The full variable domain, rest sourced from reference TRBV30 and TRBJ1-5, is SQTIHQWPATLVQPVGSPLSLECTVEGTSNPNLYWYRQAAGRGLQLLFYSVGIGQISSEVPQNLSASRPQDRQFILSSKKLLLSDSGFYLCAWSVRGRRDQPQHFGDGTRLSIL.

This chain joins TRBV28 and TRBJ1-5; 8 bases line up with TRBD1. This CDR3 is built from 17 residues. The V segment lost 3 bases and the J segment 2 bases; nucleotides outside the gene matches: 9. Looked up from germline, CDR1 is MDHEN and CDR2 is SYDVKM. CDR3 residues: CASSFFRGPRGNQPQHF. The CDR3 coding sequence is TGTGCCAGCAGTTTCTTCAGGGGGCCGAGAGGCAATCAGCCCCAGCATTTT.

V is TRBV21-1 and J is TRBJ2-7; the D call of TRBD1 is as the table states it, not checked on the DNA. TRBV21-1 is a known pseudogene. This CDR3 comprises 17 residues. The CDR3: CASSKRPSGTDTYEQYF. The CDR3, as DNA: TGTGCCAGTAGCAAAAGGCCCTCGGGGACAGATACCTACGAGCAGTACTTC.

The chain has TRBV5-6 and TRBJ1-2, with D unresolved. Trimming removed 0 bases from V and 0 bases from J, with 6 bases in between. In germline, CDR1 is SGHDT, CDR2 YYEEEE. The CDR3 has 14 amino acids. The DNA for the CDR3 is TGTGCCAGCAGCTTGGGAGATGCTAACTATGGCTACACCTTC. Its translation: CASSLGDANYGYTF. The variable domain in full, with the rest retrieved from reference TRBV5-6 and TRBJ1-2, is DAGVTQSPTHLIKTRGQQVTLRCSPKSGHDTVSWYQQALGQGPQFIFQYYEEEERQRGNFPDRFSGHQFPNYSSELNVNALLLGDSALYLCASSLGDANYGYTFGSGTRLTVV.

The gene calls are TRBV28 and TRBJ2-5, with 10 bases identical to TRBD2. Germline V CDR1 and CDR2: MDHEN, SYDVKM. The CDR3 has 18 residues. J lost 5 bases, V lost 1 base, and 13 bases had no gene match. In nucleotides, the CDR3 is TGTGCCAGCAGTTTATCCCCTAGCGGGAGCGCCGAGTGGGAGACCCAGTACTTC. Amino acid sequence: CASSLSPSGSAEWETQYF.

V and J are TRBV10-3 and TRBJ1-1; 7 nucleotides match TRBD1. The trim removed 2 bases at V and 4 bases at J, leaving 4 bases unmatched. Germline values: CDR1 ENHRY, CDR2 SYGVKD. The CDR3 has 14 amino acids. The CDR3 DNA is TGTGCCATCAGTGAGGAGGGGGCCGGCACTGAAGCTTTCTTT. Its protein product is CAISEEGAGTEAFF.

This CDR3 reads CASREPYPGTSGRADEQFF. The CDR3 nucleotides are TGTGCCAGCAGAGAACCTTACCCCGGGACTAGCGGGAGGGCCGATGAGCAGTTCTTC. The V and J genes are TRBV2 and TRBJ2-1; the match to TRBD2 covers 16 bases. CDR3 length: 19 amino acids. Trimming took 6 bases from V and 8 from J; bases not matched to a gene: 16. The V gene's germline CDR1 is SNHLY and CDR2 FYNNEI.

The gene calls are TRBV29-1 and TRBJ1-2; TRBD1 matches at 10 bases. The CDR3 has 12 residues. In germline, CDR1 is SQVTM, CDR2 ANQGSEA. V was clipped by 7 bases and J by 4 bases; unmatched bases: 3. The CDR3 loop is CSGGDRGYGYTF. CDR3 bases: TGCAGCGGGGGGGACAGGGGCTATGGCTACACCTTC.

This clone was observed once. The V call is TRBV5-1, the J call TRBJ2-7, with D possibly being TRBD2 (5 bases). The CDR3 length is 14 residues. V lost 3 bases and J 3 bases, leaving 13 bases between the germline ends. CDR1 SGHRS and CDR2 YFSETQ come from the germline V gene. The CDR3 region is CASSWEPGDYEQYF. The CDR3 DNA sequence: TGCGCCAGCAGCTGGGAGCCAGGCGACTACGAGCAGTACTTC.

In DNA, the CDR3 is TGTGCCAGCAGTCTAGACAGATCTGGCTACACCTTC. Amino acids: CASSLDRSGYTF. V gene TRBV28 combines with J gene TRBJ1-2; TRBD1 is a possible D gene (5 bases). CDR3 length: 12 residues. The germline V gene encodes CDR1 MDHEN and CDR2 SYDVKM. V lost 5 bases to trimming and J lost 7 bases, with 11 bases between them.

The gene calls are TRBV19 and TRBJ1-5, with D hard to call. The CDR3 is 14 residues long. Germline V gives CDR1 LNHDA, CDR2 SQIVND (reference sequence). The V end lost 3 bases, the J end lost 5 bases, and 11 bases lay between the germline ends. CDR3 sequence: CASSMETAYQPQHF. CDR3 DNA: TGTGCCAGTAGTATGGAAACGGCATATCAGCCCCAGCATTTT.

The V and J genes are TRBV27 and TRBJ2-2; TRBD2 aligns across 7 bases. CDR1 MNHEY and CDR2 SMNVEV come from the germline V gene (reference sequence). V shed 0 bases, J shed 2 bases, and the junction held 3 bases outside the gene matches. The CDR3 is made up of 16 amino acids. The CDR3 loop is CASSLSASGNTGELFF. CDR3 coding DNA: TGTGCCAGCAGTTTATCTGCTAGCGGTAACACCGGGGAGCTGTTTTTT.

The rearrangement links TRBV7-8 to TRBJ1-4; possibly TRBD1 for D (6 bases). The germline V and J ends were trimmed by 1 base and 7 bases, with 13 bases remaining between them. The CDR3 has 15 amino acids. Germline CDR1 reads SGHVS; CDR2 reads FQNEAQ. The CDR3 nucleotides are TGTGCCAGCAGCTTAGAAAGGGGGAAGAGTGAAAAACTGTTTTTT. As protein: CASSLERGKSEKLFF.

The V and J genes are TRBV28 and TRBJ2-2; D is ambiguous. With 5 bases removed from V and 3 bases from J, the gap between germline ends came to 10 bases. Germline V lookup: CDR1 MDHEN, CDR2 SYDVKM. CDR3 length: 14 amino acids. CDR3 DNA: TGTGCCAGCAGTACGGTAGTGGACACCGGGGAGCTGTTTTTT. This gives the protein CASSTVVDTGELFF.

This chain joins TRBV4-1 and TRBJ2-5; D is possibly TRBD2 (5 bases). Germline lookup yields CDR1 MGHRA and CDR2 YSYEKL. The V gene lost 0 bases and the J gene lost 5 bases, with 10 bases spanning the gap. The CDR3 loop spans 14 amino acids. As DNA, the CDR3 is TGCGCCAGCAGCCAAGATCTCCGAGGGGAGACCCAGTACTTC. The encoded protein is CASSQDLRGETQYF.

The chain is built from TRBV6-4 and TRBJ1-5, with D perhaps TRBD1 (6 bases). Trimming took 3 bases from V and 3 from J, leaving 15 bases between them. The CDR3 sequence is 16 residues long. Germline loops: CDR1 MRHNA, CDR2 SNTAGT. The CDR3 is CASSEYLDSYNQPQHF. CDR3 nucleotide sequence: TGTGCCAGCAGTGAATATCTGGACAGCTACAATCAGCCCCAGCATTTT.